This T cell receptor (beta chain) was profiled in a study of control samples from healthy donors and cancer patients. Sequenced by immunoSEQ multiplex PCR; TCRdb stores in-frame clones only, minus some. The data contain more than 100,000 clones, more than 85% of them singletons. Germline lookup yields CDR1 MNHEY and CDR2 SMNVEV (reference sequence). The CDR3 covers 14 residues. Trimming cost V 3 bases and J 7 bases; bases outside gene matches: 7. The chain uses TRBV27 and TRBJ1-2, with TRBD1 identical over 8 bases. The source material was PBMCs. The receptor was derived from a man aged 60 to 69 with lung cancer. The chain's CDR3 is CASSFTGTGIGYTF. The DNA for the CDR3 is TGTGCCAGCAGTTTTACCGGGACAGGAATTGGCTACACCTTC.